This T cell receptor beta chain was documented in a study of T cell repertoires in cytomegalovirus infection. Study-wide background: Based on public TCR beta signatures, there were indications of CMV infection and of a matching HLA type.

MiXCR, run by TCRdb on the reads, gives a single entry per CDR3 protein. The sample records 480,000 or so distinct CDR3 sequences, over 9% being singletons. There are 16 residues in the CDR3. The germline gives CDR1 SGHNT, CDR2 YYREEE (reference sequence). V was cut by 3 bases and J by 0 bases, with 13 bases left in between. Specimen: PBMCs. The V gene is TRBV5-4, the J gene TRBJ2-1, with D unresolved. This clonotype was obtained from a human donor in good health (CMV status not recorded). Some clones in this sample may be carry-over from other donors' samples. The CDR3 DNA sequence: TGTGCCAGCAGCTCTGGAGACCGCGGCTCCTACAATGAGCAGTTCTTC. Its translation is CASSSGDRGSYNEQFF.